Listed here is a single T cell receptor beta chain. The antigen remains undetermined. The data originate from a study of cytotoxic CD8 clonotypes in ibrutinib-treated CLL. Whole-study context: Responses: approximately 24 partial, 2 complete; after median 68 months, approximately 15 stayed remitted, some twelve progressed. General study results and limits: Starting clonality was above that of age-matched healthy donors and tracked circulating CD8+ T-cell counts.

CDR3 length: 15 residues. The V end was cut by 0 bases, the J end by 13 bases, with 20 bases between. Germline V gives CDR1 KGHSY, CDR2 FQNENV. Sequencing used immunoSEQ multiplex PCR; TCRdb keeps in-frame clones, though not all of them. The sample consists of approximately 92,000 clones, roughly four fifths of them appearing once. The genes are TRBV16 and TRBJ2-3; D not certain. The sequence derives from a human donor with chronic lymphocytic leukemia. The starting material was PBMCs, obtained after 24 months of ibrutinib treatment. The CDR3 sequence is CASSQSVSSAGEKYF. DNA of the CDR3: TGTGCCAGCAGCCAATCGGTTTCGAGTGCAGGTGAAAAGTATTTT. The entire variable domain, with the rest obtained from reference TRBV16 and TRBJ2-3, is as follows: GEEVAQTPKHLVRGEGQKAKLYCAPIKGHSYVFWYQQVLKNEFKFLISFQNENVFDETGMPKERFSAKCLPNSPCSLEIQATKLEDSAVYFCASSQSVSSAGEKYFGPGTRLTVL.